Listed below are T cell receptor beta chains from one sample, sequenced in a study of T-cell memory formation after mild COVID-19. Each CDR3 protein gets one entry after TCRdb re-called the 5' RACE reads with MiXCR. The table lists under 700,000 distinct CDR3 sequences, about 20% of them singletons. Material for sequencing was PBMCs or a T cell subset sorted from them (not recorded which). The receptors were sampled from an adult woman who had mild COVID-19 (a few samples of this study predate the infection). Cell type and time point are not known. Both conserved end residues are part of each CDR3. The order of the fields is clone size, V gene, D gene, J gene, CDR3 DNA, CDR3 protein. D genes are given only for firm matches. A row's size may be missing; if present it is once, few, many or a size class.

clone_size: NA; v_call: TRBV30; d_call: NA; j_call: TRBJ2-1; cdr3_nt: TGTGCCTGGAGTGTTCTAGATGAGCAGTTCTTC; cdr3_aa: CAWSVLDEQFF
clone_size: few; v_call: TRBV4-1; d_call: NA; j_call: TRBJ1-1; cdr3_nt: TGCGCCAGCAGCCCCACCCCTCAGGGCGCTGAAGCTTTCTTT; cdr3_aa: CASSPTPQGAEAFF
clone_size: NA; v_call: TRBV7-9; d_call: NA; j_call: TRBJ2-5; cdr3_nt: TGTGCGAGCACCGGCGGTTACCAAGAGACCCAGTACTTC; cdr3_aa: CASTGGYQETQYF
clone_size: few; v_call: TRBV27; d_call: NA; j_call: TRBJ1-1; cdr3_nt: TGTGCCAGCAGCCCCGGTCAGCCAGAAGCTTTCTTT; cdr3_aa: CASSPGQPEAFF
clone_size: few; v_call: TRBV7-3; d_call: TRBD2; j_call: TRBJ2-5; cdr3_nt: TGTGCCAGCAGCTTAATACTGACTAGCGGGACCCCTCAAGAGACCCAGTACTTC; cdr3_aa: CASSLILTSGTPQETQYF
clone_size: many; v_call: TRBV5-1; d_call: NA; j_call: TRBJ2-1; cdr3_nt: TGCGCCAGCAGCTTAACCGATTCCTACAATGAGCAGTTCTTC; cdr3_aa: CASSLTDSYNEQFF
clone_size: few; v_call: TRBV29-1; d_call: NA; j_call: TRBJ2-5; cdr3_nt: TGCAGCGTTGTGGGTGTAGTGGGAGAGACCCAGTACTTC; cdr3_aa: CSVVGVVGETQYF
clone_size: few; v_call: TRBV6-6; d_call: TRBD2; j_call: TRBJ2-7; cdr3_nt: TGTGCCAGCAGCCCACCCGGGACTAGCGGGGTCCACGAGCAGTACTTC; cdr3_aa: CASSPPGTSGVHEQYF
clone_size: NA; v_call: TRBV12-3/TRBV12-4; d_call: NA; j_call: TRBJ1-4; cdr3_nt: TGTGCCAGCAGATTAGGCGGGGGAACTAATGAAAAACTGTTTTTT; cdr3_aa: CASRLGGGTNEKLFF
clone_size: NA; v_call: TRBV9; d_call: NA; j_call: TRBJ2-3; cdr3_nt: TGTGCCAGCAGCGGGGACACTTCTAGCACAGATACGCAGTATTTT; cdr3_aa: CASSGDTSSTDTQYF
clone_size: NA; v_call: TRBV9; d_call: TRBD2; j_call: TRBJ2-1; cdr3_nt: TGTGCCAGCAGCGTAGGACTAGCGGGGGCCTACAATGAGCAGTTCTTC; cdr3_aa: CASSVGLAGAYNEQFF
clone_size: NA; v_call: TRBV9; d_call: NA; j_call: TRBJ2-1; cdr3_nt: TGTGCCAGCAGCGTCAAACCTATATGGTCAGGAATTAGCTCCTACAATGAGCAGTTCTTC; cdr3_aa: CASSVKPIWSGISSYNEQFF
clone_size: few; v_call: TRBV5-1; d_call: NA; j_call: TRBJ2-7; cdr3_nt: TGCGCCAGCAGCCCCGGACTGATCTACGAGCAGTACTTC; cdr3_aa: CASSPGLIYEQYF
clone_size: few; v_call: TRBV7-2; d_call: TRBD2; j_call: TRBJ2-7; cdr3_nt: TGTGCCAGCAGCCGGAGCGGGAACTCCTACGAGCAGTACTTC; cdr3_aa: CASSRSGNSYEQYF
clone_size: NA; v_call: TRBV11-2; d_call: TRBD2; j_call: TRBJ2-3; cdr3_nt: TGTGCCAGCAGCTCGAGCGGGGGACGGACAGATACGCAGTATTTT; cdr3_aa: CASSSSGGRTDTQYF
clone_size: NA; v_call: TRBV10-3; d_call: NA; j_call: TRBJ1-3; cdr3_nt: TGTGCCATCCTTCAAGACCGCGGAAACACCATATATTTT; cdr3_aa: CAILQDRGNTIYF
clone_size: few; v_call: TRBV3-1; d_call: TRBD1; j_call: TRBJ1-6; cdr3_nt: TGTGCCAGCAGCCCCTCTGGACAGGGTAGGAATTCACCCCTCCACTTT; cdr3_aa: CASSPSGQGRNSPLHF
clone_size: NA; v_call: TRBV15; d_call: NA; j_call: TRBJ2-4; cdr3_nt: TGTGCCACCAGCAGAGTCGCAAACATTCAGTACTTC; cdr3_aa: CATSRVANIQYF
clone_size: NA; v_call: TRBV10-3; d_call: TRBD1; j_call: TRBJ2-1; cdr3_nt: TGTGCCATCACCACGGGACAGGGGGTCGACAATGAGCAGTTCTTC; cdr3_aa: CAITTGQGVDNEQFF
clone_size: NA; v_call: TRBV6-2/TRBV6-3; d_call: NA; j_call: TRBJ2-7; cdr3_nt: TGTGCCAGCAGAATACGGGACGGTCCCTACGAGCAGTACTTC; cdr3_aa: CASRIRDGPYEQYF
clone_size: few; v_call: TRBV7-2; d_call: NA; j_call: TRBJ2-1; cdr3_nt: TGTGCCAGCAGGTGGGGTGACAATGAGCAGTTCTTC; cdr3_aa: CASRWGDNEQFF
clone_size: few; v_call: TRBV9; d_call: NA; j_call: TRBJ1-1; cdr3_nt: TGTGCCAGCAGCGTAGTCCAGGGGATGAACACTGAAGCTTTCTTT; cdr3_aa: CASSVVQGMNTEAFF
clone_size: many; v_call: TRBV29-1; d_call: NA; j_call: TRBJ2-5; cdr3_nt: TGCAGCGTTGAAGATCGGCAGGCCCAGTACTTC; cdr3_aa: CSVEDRQAQYF
clone_size: NA; v_call: TRBV7-8; d_call: TRBD1; j_call: TRBJ2-7; cdr3_nt: TGTGCCAGCAGCCCTGGGACAGGGCTCGACGAGCAGTACTTC; cdr3_aa: CASSPGTGLDEQYF
clone_size: NA; v_call: TRBV6-1; d_call: NA; j_call: TRBJ2-1; cdr3_nt: TGTGCCAGCACCGAAACCCAGGGGCGCTACAATGAGCAGTTCTTC; cdr3_aa: CASTETQGRYNEQFF
clone_size: NA; v_call: TRBV7-9; d_call: TRBD1; j_call: TRBJ1-5; cdr3_nt: TGTGCCAGCAGCTTAGGAGTTGGGACAGGGGGACATCAGCCCCAGCATTTT; cdr3_aa: CASSLGVGTGGHQPQHF
clone_size: few; v_call: TRBV5-1; d_call: TRBD1; j_call: TRBJ1-2; cdr3_nt: TGCGCCAGCGCCTGGACAGGGTGGGATGGCTACACCTTC; cdr3_aa: CASAWTGWDGYTF
clone_size: few; v_call: TRBV12-3/TRBV12-4; d_call: NA; j_call: TRBJ2-7; cdr3_nt: TGTGCCAGCAGTCCGACCCGGGACTACGAGCAGTACTTC; cdr3_aa: CASSPTRDYEQYF
clone_size: once; v_call: TRBV4-1; d_call: TRBD2; j_call: TRBJ2-1; cdr3_nt: TGCGCCAGCAGCCAACCTGTCCCGGGACTAGCGGGGGGGGCGAGCTCCTACAATGAGCAGTTCTTC; cdr3_aa: CASSQPVPGLAGGASSYNEQFF
clone_size: NA; v_call: TRBV24-1; d_call: NA; j_call: TRBJ2-1; cdr3_nt: TGTGCCACCAGTGGAACGACAGGCCATGAGCAGTTCTTC; cdr3_aa: CATSGTTGHEQFF